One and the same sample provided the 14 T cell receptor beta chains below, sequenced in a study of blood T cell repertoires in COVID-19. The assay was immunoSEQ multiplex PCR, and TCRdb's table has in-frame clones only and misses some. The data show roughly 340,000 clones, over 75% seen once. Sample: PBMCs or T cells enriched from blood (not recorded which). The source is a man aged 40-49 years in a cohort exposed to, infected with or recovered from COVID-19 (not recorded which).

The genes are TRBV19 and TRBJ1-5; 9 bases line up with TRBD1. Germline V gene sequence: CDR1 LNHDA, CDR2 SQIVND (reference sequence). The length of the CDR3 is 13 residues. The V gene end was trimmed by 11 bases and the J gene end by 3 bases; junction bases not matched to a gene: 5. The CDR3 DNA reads TGTGCCGCCAGGGACAGGGACAATCAGCCCCAGCATTTT. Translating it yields CAARDRDNQPQHF.

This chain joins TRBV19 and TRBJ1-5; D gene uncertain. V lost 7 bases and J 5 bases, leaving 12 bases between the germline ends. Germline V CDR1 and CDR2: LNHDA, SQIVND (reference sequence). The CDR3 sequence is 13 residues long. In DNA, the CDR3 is TGTGCCAGTAAAGAGGGAAATTATCAGCCCCAGCATTTT. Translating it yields CASKEGNYQPQHF.

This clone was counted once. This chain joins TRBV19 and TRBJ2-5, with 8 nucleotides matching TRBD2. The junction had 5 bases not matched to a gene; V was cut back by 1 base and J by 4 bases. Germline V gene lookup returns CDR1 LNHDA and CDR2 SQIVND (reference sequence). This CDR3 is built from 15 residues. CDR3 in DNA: TGTGCCAGTAGTATAGCGGGAGGGCCGGGAGAGACCCAGTACTTC. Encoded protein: CASSIAGGPGETQYF.

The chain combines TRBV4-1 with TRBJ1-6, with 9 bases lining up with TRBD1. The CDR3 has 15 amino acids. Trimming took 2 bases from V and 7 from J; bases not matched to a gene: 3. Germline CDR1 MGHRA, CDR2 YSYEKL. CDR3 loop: CASSQIDRGNSPLHF. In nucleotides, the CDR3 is TGCGCCAGCAGCCAAATAGACAGGGGGAATTCACCCCTCCACTTT.

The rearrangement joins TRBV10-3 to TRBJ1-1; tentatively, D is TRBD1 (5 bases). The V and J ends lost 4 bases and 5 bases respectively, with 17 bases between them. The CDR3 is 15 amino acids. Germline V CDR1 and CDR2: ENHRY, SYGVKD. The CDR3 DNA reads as TGTGCCATCAGTGGTTACCTGGGTAAGGGGACTGAAGCTTTCTTT. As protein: CAISGYLGKGTEAFF.

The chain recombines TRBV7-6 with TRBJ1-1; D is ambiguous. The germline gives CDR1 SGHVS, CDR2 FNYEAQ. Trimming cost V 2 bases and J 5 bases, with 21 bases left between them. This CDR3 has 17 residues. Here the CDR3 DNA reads TGTGCCAGCAGCTTACCAGTTTTAGGGTCCGGAGGGACTGAAGCTTTCTTT. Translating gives CASSLPVLGSGGTEAFF.

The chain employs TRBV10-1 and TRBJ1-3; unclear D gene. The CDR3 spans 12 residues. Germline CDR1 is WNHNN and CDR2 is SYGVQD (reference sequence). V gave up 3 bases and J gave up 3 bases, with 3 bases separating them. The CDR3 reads CASSDNGNTIYF. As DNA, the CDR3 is TGCGCCAGCAGTGATAATGGAAACACCATATATTTT.

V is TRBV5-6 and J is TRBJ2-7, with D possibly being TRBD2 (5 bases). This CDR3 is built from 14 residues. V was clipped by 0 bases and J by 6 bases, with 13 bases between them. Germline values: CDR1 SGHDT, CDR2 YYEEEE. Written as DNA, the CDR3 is TGTGCCAGCAGCTTGGCTAGAGGGAGAGGCGAGCAGTACTTC. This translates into CASSLARGRGEQYF.

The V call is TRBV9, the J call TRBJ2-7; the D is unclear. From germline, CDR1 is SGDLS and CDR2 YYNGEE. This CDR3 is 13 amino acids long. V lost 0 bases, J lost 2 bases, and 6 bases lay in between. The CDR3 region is CASSVVPTYEQYF. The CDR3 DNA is TGTGCCAGCAGCGTAGTTCCTACCTACGAGCAGTACTTC.

The CDR3 region is CASSTTGRATNEKLFF. The CDR3 nucleotides read TGTGCCAGTAGTACCACAGGGAGGGCGACTAATGAAAAACTGTTTTTT. J is TRBJ1-4 and V is TRBV19; possible D gene TRBD1, 6 bases. The CDR3 totals 16 residues. Trimming stripped 4 bases from V and 2 bases from J, with 14 bases between. The germline CDR1 and CDR2 sequences are LNHDA and SQIVND (reference sequence). The complete variable domain, with remaining parts taken from reference TRBV19 and TRBJ1-4, reads DGGITQSPKYLFRKEGQNVTLSCEQNLNHDAMYWYRQDPGQGLRLIYYSQIVNDFQKGDIAEGYSVSREKKESFPLTVTSAQKNPTAFYLCASSTTGRATNEKLFFGSGTQLSVL.

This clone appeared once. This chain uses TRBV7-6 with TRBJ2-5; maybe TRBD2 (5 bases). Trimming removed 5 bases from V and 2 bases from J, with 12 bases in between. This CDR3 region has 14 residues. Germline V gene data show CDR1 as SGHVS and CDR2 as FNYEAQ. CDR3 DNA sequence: TGTGCCAGCAGCCTTTCCGGGATGCAAGAGACCCAGTACTTC. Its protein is CASSLSGMQETQYF.

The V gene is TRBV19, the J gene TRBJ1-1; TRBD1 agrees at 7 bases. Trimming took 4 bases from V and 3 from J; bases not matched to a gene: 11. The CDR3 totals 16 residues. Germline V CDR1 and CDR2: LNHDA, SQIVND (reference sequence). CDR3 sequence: CASSTSFWQGDTEAFF. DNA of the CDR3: TGTGCCAGTAGTACCTCCTTCTGGCAGGGGGACACTGAAGCTTTCTTT.

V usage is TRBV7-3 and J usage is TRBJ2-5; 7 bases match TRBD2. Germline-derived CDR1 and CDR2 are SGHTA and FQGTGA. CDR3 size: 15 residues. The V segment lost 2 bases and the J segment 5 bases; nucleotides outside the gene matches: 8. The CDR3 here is CASSLAGVKGETQYF. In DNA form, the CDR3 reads TGTGCCAGCAGCTTAGCGGGAGTTAAGGGGGAGACCCAGTACTTC.

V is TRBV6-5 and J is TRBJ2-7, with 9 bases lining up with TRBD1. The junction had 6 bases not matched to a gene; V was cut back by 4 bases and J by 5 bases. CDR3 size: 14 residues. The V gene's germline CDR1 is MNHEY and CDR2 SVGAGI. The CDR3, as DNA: TGTGCCAGCAGTTCCGGGACAGGGATCCACGAGCAGTACTTC. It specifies CASSSGTGIHEQYF.